The 10 T cell receptor beta chains below all came from one sample that was sequenced in a study of blood T cell repertoires in COVID-19. Using immunoSEQ multiplex PCR, the repertoire was profiled, and TCRdb retains in-frame clones only, with some absent. Among about 170,000 clones listed, approximately 84% were seen once. Sequencing input: peripheral blood. These receptors originate from a woman aged 80 or over with COVID-19, enrolled during active disease.

The CDR3 coding sequence is TGCGCCAGCAGCTTGGCCGCAGGCACAGATACGCAGTATTTT. It yields the protein CASSLAAGTDTQYF. The V call is TRBV5-1, the J call TRBJ2-3; the D is unclear. Germline loops: CDR1 SGHRS, CDR2 YFSETQ. V lost 0 bases, J lost 1 base, and 6 bases lay in between. The CDR3 covers 14 residues.

The chain combines TRBV10-1 with TRBJ2-3; 9 positions match TRBD2. Germline lookup yields CDR1 WNHNN and CDR2 SYGVQD (reference sequence). The CDR3 loop spans 15 amino acids. J was trimmed by 6 bases and V by 6 bases; bases with no gene match: 10. The CDR3 bases are TGCGCCAGCAGAGATTCGCGAGCGGGAGGTGATACGCAGTATTTT. This gives the protein CASRDSRAGGDTQYF.

The rearrangement links TRBV24-1 to TRBJ2-3; 7 nucleotides align to TRBD2. V trimming: 9 bases; J trimming: 4 bases; junction bases outside the gene matches: 12. Germline CDR1 reads KGHDR; CDR2 reads SFDVKD. The CDR3 length is 15 residues. CDR3 protein: CATGPRGRDADTQYF. As DNA, the CDR3 is TGTGCCACCGGTCCCCGCGGGAGAGATGCAGATACGCAGTATTTT.

The chain joins TRBV19 to TRBJ2-1, with 11 nucleotides matching TRBD2. The ends lost 4 bases at V and 4 bases at J; junction bases unmatched: 6. CDR1 and CDR2 (germline): LNHDA, SQIVND (reference sequence). There are 16 residues in the CDR3. The CDR3 region has the DNA TGTGCCAGTAGTAGTCTAGCGGGAGGAACTTACAATGAGCAGTTCTTC. This codes for CASSSLAGGTYNEQFF.

The CDR3 region has the DNA TGCGCCAGCACCCCCCTAGAGGGCACAGATACGCAGTATTTT. Its protein product is CASTPLEGTDTQYF. The chain couples TRBV5-1 to TRBJ2-3; unclear D gene. Germline V gene sequence: CDR1 SGHRS, CDR2 YFSETQ. The CDR3 is 14 amino acids. V was shortened by 6 bases and J by 1 base, with 12 bases between the two germline ends.

The chain recombines TRBV2 with TRBJ1-4, with D perhaps matching TRBD1 (6 bases). The CDR3 covers 15 residues. Germline CDR1 reads SNHLY; CDR2 reads FYNNEI. Trimming stripped 10 bases from V and 0 bases from J, with 15 bases between. The CDR3 DNA is TGTGCCACCGACCCGGGACACACAACTAATGAAAAACTGTTTTTT. This encodes CATDPGHTTNEKLFF.

The V gene is TRBV5-1, the J gene TRBJ2-7, with D perhaps matching TRBD2 (6 bases). Germline V CDR1 and CDR2: SGHRS, YFSETQ. This CDR3 region has 14 residues. V lost 4 bases and J 0 bases, leaving 11 bases between the germline ends. The CDR3 coding sequence is TGCGCCAGCAGCGGAGCTAGCGACTCCTACGAGCAGTACTTC. Protein: CASSGASDSYEQYF.

The genes are TRBV7-3 and TRBJ1-1; 7 nucleotides agree with TRBD1. The germline V gene has CDR1 SGHTA and CDR2 FQGTGA. This CDR3 is built from 16 residues. V gave up 1 base and J gave up 0 bases; unmatched junction bases: 5. The DNA for the CDR3 is TGTGCCAGCAGCTTAAGGGGGACAGCTCTGAACACTGAAGCTTTCTTT. Amino acid sequence: CASSLRGTALNTEAFF. Using reference TRBV7-3 and TRBJ1-1 for the parts outside the CDR3, the full variable domain is GAGVSQTPSNKVTEKGKYVELRCDPISGHTALYWYRQSLGQGPEFLIYFQGTGAADDSGLPNDRFFAVRPEGSVSTLKIQRTERGDSAVYLCASSLRGTALNTEAFFGQGTRLTVV.

The V gene is TRBV10-3, the J gene TRBJ1-2; TRBD1 agrees at 7 bases. The V gene's germline CDR1 is ENHRY and CDR2 SYGVKD. This CDR3 spans 13 amino acids. Trimming at V came to 7 bases and at J to 10 bases, leaving 12 bases not matched to a gene. Here the CDR3 reads CAITREGQPHYTF. CDR3 DNA: TGTGCCATCACCCGCGAGGGACAGCCCCACTACACCTTC.

A single count supports this clone. In nucleotides, the CDR3 is TGTGCCAGCAGCTTAGTTGAGGGTGGACAGCCCCAGCATTTT. Its translation: CASSLVEGGQPQHF. V gene TRBV7-2 combines with J gene TRBJ1-5; unclear D gene. This CDR3 comprises 14 residues. Germline loops: CDR1 SGHTA, CDR2 FQGNSA. Trimming left V 1 base short and J 7 bases short, with 11 bases between.